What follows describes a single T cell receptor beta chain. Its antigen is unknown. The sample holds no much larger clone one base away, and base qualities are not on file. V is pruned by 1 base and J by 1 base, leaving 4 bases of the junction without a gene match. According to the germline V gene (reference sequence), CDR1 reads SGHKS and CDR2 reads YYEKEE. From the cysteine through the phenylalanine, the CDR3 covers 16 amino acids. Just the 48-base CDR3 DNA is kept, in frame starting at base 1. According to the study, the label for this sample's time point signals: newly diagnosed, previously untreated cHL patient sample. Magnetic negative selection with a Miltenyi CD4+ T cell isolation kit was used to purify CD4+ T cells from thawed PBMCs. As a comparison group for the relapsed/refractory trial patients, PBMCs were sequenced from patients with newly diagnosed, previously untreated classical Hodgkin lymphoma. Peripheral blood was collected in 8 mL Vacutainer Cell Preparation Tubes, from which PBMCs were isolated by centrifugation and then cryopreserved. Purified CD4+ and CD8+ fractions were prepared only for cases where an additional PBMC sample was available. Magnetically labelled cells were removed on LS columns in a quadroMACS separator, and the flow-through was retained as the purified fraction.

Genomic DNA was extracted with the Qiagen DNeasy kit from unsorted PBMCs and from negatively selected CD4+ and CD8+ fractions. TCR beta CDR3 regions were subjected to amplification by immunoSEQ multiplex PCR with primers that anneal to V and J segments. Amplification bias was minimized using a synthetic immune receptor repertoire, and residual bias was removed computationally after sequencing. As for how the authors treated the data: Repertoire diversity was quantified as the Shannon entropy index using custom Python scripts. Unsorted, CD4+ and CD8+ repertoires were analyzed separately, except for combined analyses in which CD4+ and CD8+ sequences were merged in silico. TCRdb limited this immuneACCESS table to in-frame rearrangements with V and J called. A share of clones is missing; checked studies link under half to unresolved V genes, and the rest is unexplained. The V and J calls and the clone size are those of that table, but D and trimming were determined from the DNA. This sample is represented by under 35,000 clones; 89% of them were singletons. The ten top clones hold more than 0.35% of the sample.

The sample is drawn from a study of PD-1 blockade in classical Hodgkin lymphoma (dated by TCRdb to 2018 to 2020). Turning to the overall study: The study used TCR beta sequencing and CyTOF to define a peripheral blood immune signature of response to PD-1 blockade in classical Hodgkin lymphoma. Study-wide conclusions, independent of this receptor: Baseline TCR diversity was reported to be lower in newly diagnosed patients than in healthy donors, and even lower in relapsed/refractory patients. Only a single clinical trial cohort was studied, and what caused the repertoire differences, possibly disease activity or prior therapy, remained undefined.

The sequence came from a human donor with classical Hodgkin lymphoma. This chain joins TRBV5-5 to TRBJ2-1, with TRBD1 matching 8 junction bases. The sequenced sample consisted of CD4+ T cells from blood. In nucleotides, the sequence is TGTGCCAGCAGCTTGAGTGGACAGGGTTCCTACAATGAGCAGTTCTTC. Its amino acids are CASSLSGQGSYNEQFF.